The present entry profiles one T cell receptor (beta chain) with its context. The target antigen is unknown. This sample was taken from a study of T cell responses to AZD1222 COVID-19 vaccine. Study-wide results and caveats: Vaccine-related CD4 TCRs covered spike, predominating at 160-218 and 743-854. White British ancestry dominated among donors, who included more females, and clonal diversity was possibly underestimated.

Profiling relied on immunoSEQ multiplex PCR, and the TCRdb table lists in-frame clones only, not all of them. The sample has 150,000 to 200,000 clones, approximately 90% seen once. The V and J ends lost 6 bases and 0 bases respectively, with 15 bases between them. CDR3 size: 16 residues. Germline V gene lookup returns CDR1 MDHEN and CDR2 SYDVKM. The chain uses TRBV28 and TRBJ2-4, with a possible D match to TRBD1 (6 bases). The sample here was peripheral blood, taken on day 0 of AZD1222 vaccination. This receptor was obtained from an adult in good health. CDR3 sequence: CASSPTGTLAKNIQYF. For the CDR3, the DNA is TGTGCCAGCAGCCCGACAGGAACACTAGCCAAAAACATTCAGTACTTC.